Listed here are 3 T cell receptor beta chains from one sample, sequenced in a study of CD8 T cells in ankylosing spondylitis. Each CDR3 protein is one row after TCRdb ran MiXCR on the 5' RACE reads. The sample has 250,000 to 400,000 distinct CDR3 sequences, around a tenth seen once. The specimen was blood, either unsorted or a sorted T cell fraction (not recorded which). Source of these receptors: a female donor with ankylosing spondylitis or in good health (not recorded which).

The chain employs TRBV7-2 and TRBJ2-2; maybe TRBD1 (6 bases). CDR3 size: 15 residues. Trimming left V 6 bases short and J 5 bases short, with 16 bases between. Germline CDR1 is SGHTA and CDR2 is FQGNSA. The CDR3 nucleotides read TGTGCCAGCAGTTGGGGGCAGGGCGGTACCGGGGAGCTGTTTTTT. Residues: CASSWGQGGTGELFF.

The chain couples TRBV4-1 to TRBJ2-3, with D tentatively TRBD2 (6 bases). The CDR3 is 16 residues long. The V and J ends lost 0 bases and 1 base respectively, with 11 bases between them. Looked up from germline, CDR1 is MGHRA and CDR2 is YSYEKL. CDR3 in amino acids: CASSQEGTARTDTQYF. The CDR3 nucleotides read TGCGCCAGCAGCCAAGAGGGGACTGCCCGCACAGATACGCAGTATTTT.

This clonotype was observed once. Just one base apart from a much larger clone, this may be a read error. The gene calls are TRBV6-5 and TRBJ2-7; D unresolved. Trimming took 0 bases from V and 2 from J, leaving 14 bases between them. From germline, CDR1 is MNHEY and CDR2 SVGAGI. The CDR3 totals 16 residues. The CDR3 reads CASSYSPLGQAYEQYF. The CDR3 region has the DNA TGTGCCAGCAGTTACTCACCGCTTGGGCAGGCCTACGAGCAGTACTTC.